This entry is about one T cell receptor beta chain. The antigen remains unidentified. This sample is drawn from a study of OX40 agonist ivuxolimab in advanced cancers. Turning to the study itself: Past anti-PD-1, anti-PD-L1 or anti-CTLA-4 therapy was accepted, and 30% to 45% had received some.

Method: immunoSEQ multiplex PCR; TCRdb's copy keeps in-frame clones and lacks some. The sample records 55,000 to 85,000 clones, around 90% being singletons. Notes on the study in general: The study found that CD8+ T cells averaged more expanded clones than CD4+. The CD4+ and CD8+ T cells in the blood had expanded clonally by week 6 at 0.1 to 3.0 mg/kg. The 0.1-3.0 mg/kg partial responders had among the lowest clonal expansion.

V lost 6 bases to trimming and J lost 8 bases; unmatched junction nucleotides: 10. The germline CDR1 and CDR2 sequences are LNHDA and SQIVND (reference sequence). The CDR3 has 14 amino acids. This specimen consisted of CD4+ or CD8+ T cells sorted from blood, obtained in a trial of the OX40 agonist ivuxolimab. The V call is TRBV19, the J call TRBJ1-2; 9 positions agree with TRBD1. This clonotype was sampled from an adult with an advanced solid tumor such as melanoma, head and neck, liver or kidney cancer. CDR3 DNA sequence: TGTGCCAGTAGCCGACGGGACAGGGCTCGAGGCTACACCTTC. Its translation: CASSRRDRARGYTF.